A selection of T cell receptor beta chains follows, all from one sample in a study of chemoradiotherapy in HPV16-positive cancers. Clones were sequenced by immunoSEQ multiplex PCR, and TCRdb holds only the in-frame ones, with some missing. This table holds tens of thousands of clones, about 80% found once. Sample: blood, taken from a patient who underwent chemoradiotherapy. These receptors were collected from a human donor with HPV-associated anogenital cancer. CDR3s include the opening cysteine and the closing phenylalanine or tryptophan. D genes are given only for firm matches. Rows may omit the clone size; those that give it use once, few, many or a size class.

- | TRBJ1-6 | - | TRBV11-2 | CASSVEGSPLHF | TGTGCCAGCAGCGTGGAGGGTTCACCCCTCCACTTT
- | TRBJ1-6 | - | TRBV27 | CASSYRSNNSPLHF | TGTGCCAGCAGTTACAGGTCTAATAATTCACCCCTCCACTTT
- | TRBJ2-2 | - | TRBV11-3 | CASSPTAYTGELFF | TGTGCCAGCAGCCCGACAGCTTACACCGGGGAGCTGTTTTTT
once | TRBJ2-3 | TRBD2 | TRBV5-1 | CASSFGTSGALKPRTDTQYF | TGCGCCAGCAGCTTTGGGACTAGCGGGGCCTTAAAACCTCGCACAGATACGCAGTATTTT
- | TRBJ2-2 | - | TRBV5-1 | CASSLERVPGELFF | TGCGCCAGCAGCTTGGAGAGGGTGCCGGGGGAGCTGTTTTTT
few | TRBJ2-6 | - | TRBV7-3 | CASSSDSGANVLTF | TGTGCCAGCAGCTCAGACTCTGGGGCCAACGTCCTGACTTTC
- | TRBJ2-2 | TRBD1 | TRBV7-9 | CASSPIGGNTGELFF | TGTGCCAGCAGCCCTATAGGGGGCAACACCGGGGAGCTGTTTTTT
- | TRBJ2-6 | - | TRBV11-3 | CASSLDWGNPGANVLTF | TGTGCCAGCAGCTTAGATTGGGGGAACCCTGGGGCCAACGTCCTGACTTTC
- | TRBJ2-7 | TRBD2 | TRBV9 | CASSAGTSGALYEQYF | TGTGCCAGCAGCGCCGGGACTAGCGGGGCTCTCTACGAGCAGTACTTC
- | TRBJ1-1 | - | TRBV10-3 | CAISESHGGATEAFF | TGTGCCATCAGTGAGTCTCACGGCGGGGCTACTGAAGCTTTCTTT
- | TRBJ1-6 | TRBD1 | TRBV9 | CASSVGTTGVLHF | TGTGCCAGCAGCGTAGGGACCACAGGGGTCCTCCACTTT
- | TRBJ1-3 | - | TRBV7-9 | CASSLGPNTIYF | TGTGCCAGCAGCTTAGGTCCGAACACCATATATTTT
- | TRBJ2-7 | - | TRBV6-1 | CASSDRGYEQYF | TGTGCCAGCAGTGACAGGGGCTACGAGCAGTACTTC
- | TRBJ1-5 | - | TRBV6-6 | CASSTTIQGGNQPQHF | TGTGCCAGCAGCACTACGATACAGGGTGGCAATCAGCCCCAGCATTTT
- | TRBJ2-2 | - | TRBV9 | CASSESTGLNTGELFF | TGTGCCAGCAGCGAGTCGACAGGATTGAACACCGGGGAGCTGTTTTTT
- | TRBJ1-2 | - | TRBV18 | CASSNKGSPGISNYGYTF | TGTGCCAGCTCAAACAAGGGGAGCCCGGGCATAAGTAACTATGGCTACACCTTC
- | TRBJ2-7 | TRBD1 | TRBV7-7 | CASSPGTGGSYEQYF | TGTGCCAGCAGCCCCGGGACAGGGGGGTCCTACGAGCAGTACTTC
- | TRBJ2-7 | TRBD1 | TRBV6-5 | CASSDYRGSYEQYF | TGTGCCAGCAGTGACTACAGGGGGAGCTACGAGCAGTACTTC
- | TRBJ2-7 | - | TRBV14 | CASSQDSDRPYEQYF | TGTGCCAGCAGCCAAGATAGCGACAGGCCGTACGAGCAGTACTTC
once | TRBJ1-4 | - | TRBV6-5 | CASSYSGRGAKLFF | TGTGCCAGCAGTTACTCAGGTCGGGGCGCAAAACTGTTTTTT
- | TRBJ1-1 | TRBD1 | TRBV27 | CASSSYRGDEGAFF | TGTGCCAGCAGTTCGTACAGGGGGGATGAGGGAGCTTTCTTT
- | TRBJ1-4 | - | TRBV11-2 | CASSKRQTSFFGNEKLFF | TGTGCCAGCAGCAAGAGACAGACGAGCTTCTTCGGTAATGAAAAACTGTTTTTT
- | TRBJ1-2 | TRBD1 | TRBV11-3 | CASRSGGQTPKSYGYTF | TGTGCCAGCAGATCTGGGGGACAGACACCCAAAAGCTATGGCTACACCTTC
- | TRBJ1-2 | - | TRBV14 | CASSQKAKGSGYTF | TGTGCCAGCAGCCAAAAGGCAAAAGGGTCTGGCTACACCTTC
- | TRBJ1-3 | - | TRBV19 | CASREGARNTIYF | TGTGCCAGTAGAGAAGGGGCAAGAAACACCATATATTTT
- | TRBJ2-7 | - | TRBV5-4 | CASSSGHTGEQYF | TGTGCCAGCAGCTCGGGTCACACCGGAGAGCAGTACTTC
- | TRBJ2-5 | TRBD2 | TRBV2 | CASPKDRGGRETQYF | TGTGCCAGCCCGAAAGACCGGGGGGGCCGGGAGACCCAGTACTTC
- | TRBJ1-3 | - | TRBV20-1 | CSANSGNTIYF | TGCAGTGCTAACTCTGGAAACACCATATATTTT
- | TRBJ2-1 | - | TRBV28 | CASYNGRNEQFF | TGTGCCAGCTATAATGGGCGAAATGAGCAGTTCTTC
- | TRBJ2-1 | TRBD1 | TRBV20-1 | CSAPTGGIQFF | TGCAGTGCACCGACAGGGGGGATTCAGTTCTTC